A selection of T cell receptor beta chains follows, all from one sample in a study of cytomegalovirus exposure and HLA in healthy donors. Profiled with immunoSEQ multiplex PCR; TCRdb holds only in-frame clones, not every one. The table includes some 150,000 clones, about 75% detected once. Material for sequencing was PBMCs. The receptors stem from a woman aged 25 to 39 in good health and CMV-seronegative. Each CDR3 is given with its conserved first and last residue. The order of the fields is CDR3 DNA, CDR3 protein, V gene, D gene, CDR3 length, clone size, J gene. The D gene is left open where the match is weak. Size is omitted from some rows. Given values are once, few, many or a class for expanded clones.

TGTGCCAGCAGGGAATTATTGGGGGGGTATGGCTACACCTTC CASRELLGGYGYTF TRBV6-1 NA 14 NA TRBJ1-2
TGTGCCAGCAGCTTAGAAGAGGGTATCTACGAGCAGTACTTC CASSLEEGIYEQYF TRBV11-2 NA 14 NA TRBJ2-7
TGTGCCAGCAGTTACTTTTATACAGGGAACACTGAAGCTTTCTTT CASSYFYTGNTEAFF TRBV6-5 NA 15 many TRBJ1-1
TGTGCCAGCAGCTTTGGGGGGGCGAGCACTGAAGCTTTCTTT CASSFGGASTEAFF TRBV5-4 NA 14 NA TRBJ1-1
TGTGCCAGCAGGCCCGGACAGGGTGGTGGCTACACCTTC CASRPGQGGGYTF TRBV28 TRBD1 13 NA TRBJ1-2
TGTGCCAGCAGCGCAGGGGTAGAGCAGTACTTC CASSAGVEQYF TRBV9 NA 11 NA TRBJ2-5
TGTGCCAGCAGCCAAGAGTTGGACAGGACTTTCTACGAGCAGTACTTC CASSQELDRTFYEQYF TRBV4-2 TRBD1 16 few TRBJ2-7
TGTGCCAGCAGCCCCAATTACGCCGGAGGGATCACTGAAGCTTTCTTT CASSPNYAGGITEAFF TRBV5-6 NA 16 NA TRBJ1-1
TGTGCCAGCAGCTCCGGGACAGCATTCACAGATACGCAGTATTTT CASSSGTAFTDTQYF TRBV6-1 TRBD1 15 NA TRBJ2-3
TGTGCCAGCTCGCGCGGTGCAGAACAGGGTCAAGAGACCCAGTACTTC CASSRGAEQGQETQYF TRBV18 NA 16 few TRBJ2-5
TGTGCCAGCAGCTCCACGACAGGGGTAGAGACCCAGTACTTC CASSSTTGVETQYF TRBV7-2 TRBD1 14 NA TRBJ2-5
TGTGCCAGCAGTTTACTGCAGGGTTTTGGCTACACCTTC CASSLLQGFGYTF TRBV28 NA 13 NA TRBJ1-2
TGTGCCAGCAGCATACGGGACACCACAGATACGCAGTATTTT CASSIRDTTDTQYF TRBV6-5 NA 14 few TRBJ2-3
TGTGCCAGCTCAGAGGTGGCGGGAGCCTACAATGAGCAGTTCTTC CASSEVAGAYNEQFF TRBV18 TRBD2 15 NA TRBJ2-1
TGTGCCAGCAGCAAGGGACAGGGCGAGCAGTACTTC CASSKGQGEQYF TRBV9 TRBD1 12 NA TRBJ2-7
TGCGCCAGCGGCCTCAGGGGGCTGGAGGAAAAACTGTTTTTT CASGLRGLEEKLFF TRBV5-1 TRBD1 14 NA TRBJ1-4
TGTGCCAGCAGTTACGGGTCATCGGGGATGAACATTCAGTACTTC CASSYGSSGMNIQYF TRBV6-5 NA 15 NA TRBJ2-4